Following are 19 T cell receptor beta chains from one sample sequenced in a study of blood T cell repertoires in COVID-19. Sequenced by immunoSEQ multiplex PCR; TCRdb stores in-frame clones only, minus some. Of approximately 90,000 clones listed, approximately 87% were seen once; the top ten hold around 7%. The specimen sequenced was peripheral blood. The receptor set was obtained from a human donor with acute or convalescent COVID-19. The donor label of this sample is uncertain.

CDR3 in DNA: TGCAGCGCTATGACAGGATTCAATCAGCCCCAGCATTTT. This sequence encodes CSAMTGFNQPQHF. V is TRBV29-1 and J is TRBJ1-5; a weak D match, TRBD1 (6 bases). The germline V gene encodes CDR1 SQVTM and CDR2 ANQGSEA. The V and J ends lost 7 bases and 3 bases respectively, with 13 bases between them. CDR3 length: 13 residues.

CDR3 protein: CSVERTANEKLFF. CDR3 nucleotide sequence: TGCAGCGTTGAAAGGACAGCAAATGAAAAACTGTTTTTT. The rearrangement uses TRBV29-1 and TRBJ1-4, with D possibly being TRBD1 (6 bases). The CDR3 has 13 residues. Germline CDR1 is SQVTM and CDR2 is ANQGSEA. Trimming stripped 2 bases from V and 5 bases from J, with 9 bases between.

The chain couples TRBV28 to TRBJ1-1; no definite D call. The germline gives CDR1 MDHEN, CDR2 SYDVKM. V lost 10 bases and J lost 0, with 9 bases in between. The CDR3 spans 12 residues. CDR3 amino acids: CATLRLNTEAFF. CDR3 DNA: TGTGCCACCCTGAGATTGAACACTGAAGCTTTCTTT.

The chain joins TRBV5-1 to TRBJ1-6, with 7 bases matching TRBD1. Per the germline V gene, CDR1 is SGHRS and CDR2 is YFSETQ. Trimming cost V 4 bases and J 6 bases; bases outside gene matches: 7. The CDR3 contains 15 residues. CDR3 sequence (DNA): TGCGCCAGCAGCGGCCAGGGGGACGGTAATTCACCCCTCCACTTT. Its translation: CASSGQGDGNSPLHF.

This rearrangement joins TRBV4-2 to TRBJ2-6; D gene ambiguous. CDR1 and CDR2 (germline): LGHNA, YNFKEQ. Deletions cut 1 base from V and 0 bases from J, with 10 bases between. This CDR3 contains 17 residues. CDR3 sequence: CASSQAHTRSGANVLTF. CDR3 DNA: TGTGCCAGCAGCCAAGCCCACACCCGCTCTGGGGCCAACGTCCTGACTTTC.

The rearrangement joins TRBV5-1 to TRBJ2-5; D is ambiguous. Germline lookup yields CDR1 SGHRS and CDR2 YFSETQ. V lost 3 bases to trimming and J lost 4 bases, with 13 bases between them. This CDR3 has 14 residues. CDR3 bases: TGCGCCAGCAGCTCGGCGACTCGTAGAGAGACCCAGTACTTC. Encoded protein: CASSSATRRETQYF.

The gene calls are TRBV24-1 and TRBJ2-5, with TRBD2 identical over 7 bases. The CDR3 totals 13 residues. Germline V gene lookup returns CDR1 KGHDR and CDR2 SFDVKD. With V trimmed by 5 bases and J by 5 bases, 4 bases remained unmatched. Here the CDR3 DNA reads TGTGCCACCAGTGGGCGGGGGAGCGAGACCCAGTACTTC. Protein sequence: CATSGRGSETQYF.

The rearrangement links TRBV9 to TRBJ2-3, with 8 bases lining up with TRBD2. CDR1 is SGDLS, CDR2 YYNGEE, per germline. The CDR3 is made up of 15 amino acids. The J segment lost 0 bases and the V segment lost 4 bases, leaving 4 bases of the junction unmatched. CDR3 nucleotide sequence: TGTGCCAGCAGCCCTCGGGGGGGGAGCACAGATACGCAGTATTTT. Amino acids: CASSPRGGSTDTQYF.

The rearrangement uses TRBV29-1 and TRBJ2-5; 7 bases line up with TRBD1. With 7 bases clipped from V and 4 bases from J, the junction kept 15 bases outside the gene matches. Germline CDR1 is SQVTM and CDR2 is ANQGSEA. This CDR3 has 15 residues. CDR3 in DNA: TGCAGCGCGACCCTCTGGACAGGTCCGACAGAGACCCAGTACTTC. Protein sequence: CSATLWTGPTETQYF.

The chain has TRBV19 and TRBJ2-7, with TRBD1 identical over 9 bases. CDR1 and CDR2 (germline): LNHDA, SQIVND (reference sequence). The length of the CDR3 is 14 residues. The ends lost 4 bases at V and 2 bases at J; junction bases unmatched: 3. CDR3 amino acids: CASSTGTGTYEQYF. The CDR3 DNA reads TGTGCCAGTAGTACCGGGACAGGGACCTACGAGCAGTACTTC.

The chain links TRBV4-1 to TRBJ1-1, with 7 nucleotides matching TRBD1. The CDR3 is made up of 18 amino acids. Germline V gives CDR1 MGHRA, CDR2 YSYEKL. V lost 0 bases to trimming and J lost 0 bases; unmatched junction nucleotides: 10. The CDR3 nucleotides read TGCGCCAGCAGCCAAGATCTTGGGGGGACAGTTTTGAACACTGAAGCTTTCTTT. Its protein is CASSQDLGGTVLNTEAFF.

The CDR3 DNA sequence: TGTGCCAGCAGTCAAAGCGAAGGACAGGGGAATTTCTTAATGAAAAAACTGTTTTTT. It translates to CASSQSEGQGNFLMKKLFF. This chain links TRBV3-1 (or the pseudogene TRBV3-2) with TRBJ1-4; TRBD1 matches at 9 bases. The junction had 23 bases not matched to a gene; V was cut back by 6 bases and J by 9 bases. The CDR3 has 19 amino acids. Germline loops: CDR1 LGHDT, CDR2 YNNKEL (reference sequence).

The chain has TRBV29-1 and TRBJ1-5, with D possibly matching TRBD1 (5 bases). In germline, CDR1 is SQVTM, CDR2 ANQGSEA. The ends were cut back, 4 bases at V and 7 bases at J, with 14 bases in the middle. This CDR3 has 13 amino acids. CDR3 DNA: TGCAGCGTTGCGACAGCCTCCGGGCAGCCCCAGCATTTT. It translates to CSVATASGQPQHF.

The CDR3 nucleotides read TGCGCCAGCAGCCGAGGACAGGGGGGACAGCCCCAGCATTTT. Translation gives CASSRGQGGQPQHF. J is TRBJ1-5 and V is TRBV4-1; 10 nucleotides align to TRBD1. Germline lookup yields CDR1 MGHRA and CDR2 YSYEKL. This CDR3 has 14 residues. V trimming: 4 bases; J trimming: 7 bases; junction bases outside the gene matches: 4.

The chain employs TRBV7-3 and TRBJ2-7, with 7 bases that match TRBD1. The CDR3 is 13 residues long. Germline V lookup: CDR1 SGHTA, CDR2 FQGTGA. V trimming: 1 base; J trimming: 10 bases; junction bases outside the gene matches: 7. CDR3 bases: TGTGCCAGCAGCTTAAATCGACAGGGCCGCCAGTACTTC. Residues: CASSLNRQGRQYF.

The sample holds one count of this clone. V usage is TRBV5-1 and J usage is TRBJ2-2; tentative D call: TRBD1 (5 bases). The CDR3 is 15 residues long. The germline CDR1 and CDR2 sequences are SGHRS and YFSETQ. Trimming pared 0 bases from V and 0 bases from J, leaving 6 bases between. Here the CDR3 reads CASSLGTPNTGELFF. In DNA, the CDR3 is TGCGCCAGCAGCTTGGGGACACCGAACACCGGGGAGCTGTTTTTT.

This sequence joins TRBV5-1 and TRBJ1-1, with TRBD1 identical over 11 bases. Germline trimming cut 0 bases from V and 6 bases from J; bases unmatched to any gene: 4. The CDR3 runs to 15 residues. Per germline, CDR1 SGHRS and CDR2 YFSETQ. CDR3 nucleotides: TGCGCCAGCAGCTTGGGGACAGGGGGCTCAGCTGAAGCTTTCTTT. Translation: CASSLGTGGSAEAFF.

Comment on this clone: Additional DNA sequences in this sample encode the identical CDR3. V usage is TRBV3-1 (or the pseudogene TRBV3-2) and J usage is TRBJ2-7; tentatively, D is TRBD1 (5 bases). Germline CDR1 and CDR2: LGHDT and YNNKEL (reference sequence). The CDR3 length is 16 residues. The V end lost 0 bases, the J end lost 0 bases, and 12 bases lay between the germline ends. This chain's CDR3 is CASSQEGQGSSYEQYF. The DNA for the CDR3 is TGTGCCAGCAGCCAAGAGGGGCAGGGAAGCTCCTACGAGCAGTACTTC.

The chain joins TRBV10-2 to TRBJ1-2; tentatively, D is TRBD1 (6 bases). CDR3 length: 16 amino acids. CDR1 WSHSY and CDR2 SAAADI come from the germline V gene. The V and J ends lost 6 bases and 3 bases respectively, with 20 bases between them. DNA of the CDR3: TGCGCCAGCAGAGGGGTGGACAGTTTGCTTGACTATGGCTACACCTTC. It codes for CASRGVDSLLDYGYTF.